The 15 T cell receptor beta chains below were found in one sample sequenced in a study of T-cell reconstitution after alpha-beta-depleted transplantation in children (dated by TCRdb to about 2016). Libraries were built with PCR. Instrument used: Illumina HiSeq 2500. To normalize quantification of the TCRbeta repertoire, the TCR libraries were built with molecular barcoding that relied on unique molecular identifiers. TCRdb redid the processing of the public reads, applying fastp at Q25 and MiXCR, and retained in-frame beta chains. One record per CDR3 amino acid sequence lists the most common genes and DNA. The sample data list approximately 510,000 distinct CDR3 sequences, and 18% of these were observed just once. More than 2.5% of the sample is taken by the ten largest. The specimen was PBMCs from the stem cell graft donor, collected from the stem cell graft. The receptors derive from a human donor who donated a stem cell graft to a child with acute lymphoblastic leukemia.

The CDR3 bases are TGTGCCAGCAGTTACGAAGGGGCAGGAGGAAACACCATATATTTT. Its protein is CASSYEGAGGNTIYF. The rearrangement uses TRBV6-5 and TRBJ1-3; D is perhaps TRBD1 (5 bases). Germline V gene data show CDR1 as MNHEY and CDR2 as SVGAGI. Trimming removed 2 bases from V and 4 bases from J, with 12 bases in between. The CDR3 spans 15 residues.

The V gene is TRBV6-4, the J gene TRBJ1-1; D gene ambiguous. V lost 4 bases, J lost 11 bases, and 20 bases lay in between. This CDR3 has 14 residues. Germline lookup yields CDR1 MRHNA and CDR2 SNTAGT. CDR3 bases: TGTGCCAGCAGTGCCGCCCGAGGGAATGGGTACGCTTTCTTT. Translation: CASSAARGNGYAFF.

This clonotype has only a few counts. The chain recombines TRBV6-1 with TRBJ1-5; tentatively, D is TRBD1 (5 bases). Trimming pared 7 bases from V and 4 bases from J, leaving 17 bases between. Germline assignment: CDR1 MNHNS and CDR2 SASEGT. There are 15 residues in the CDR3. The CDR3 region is CASTQSSGINQPQHF. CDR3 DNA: TGTGCCAGCACACAAAGTTCAGGGATTAATCAGCCCCAGCATTTT.

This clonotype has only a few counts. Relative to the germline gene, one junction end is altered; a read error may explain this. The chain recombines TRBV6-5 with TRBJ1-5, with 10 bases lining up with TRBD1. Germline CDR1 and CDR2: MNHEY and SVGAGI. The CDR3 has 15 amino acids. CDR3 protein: CASSDSGQGNQPQHF. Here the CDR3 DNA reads TGTGCCAGCAGTGACTCGGGACAGGGGAATCAGCCCCAGCATTTT.

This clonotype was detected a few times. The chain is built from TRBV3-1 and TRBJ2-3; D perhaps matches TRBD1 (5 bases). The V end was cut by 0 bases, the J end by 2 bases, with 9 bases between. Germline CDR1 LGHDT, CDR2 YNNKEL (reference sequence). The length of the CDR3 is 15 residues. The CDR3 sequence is CASSQEQDFTDTQYF. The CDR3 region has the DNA TGTGCCAGCAGCCAAGAACAGGATTTCACAGATACGCAGTATTTT.

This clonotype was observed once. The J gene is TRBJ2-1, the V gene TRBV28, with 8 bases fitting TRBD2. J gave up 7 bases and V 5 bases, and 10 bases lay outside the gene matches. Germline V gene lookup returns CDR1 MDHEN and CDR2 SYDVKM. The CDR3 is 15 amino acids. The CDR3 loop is CASSLRAGALNEQFF. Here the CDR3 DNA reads TGTGCCAGCAGTCTACGAGCGGGAGCCCTAAATGAGCAGTTCTTC.

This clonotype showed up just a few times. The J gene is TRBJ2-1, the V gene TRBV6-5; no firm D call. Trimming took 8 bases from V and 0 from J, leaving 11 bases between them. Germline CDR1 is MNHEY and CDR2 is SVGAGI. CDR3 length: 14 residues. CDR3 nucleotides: TGTGCCAGCGGGGTGGAGAGCTCCTACAATGAGCAGTTCTTC. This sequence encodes CASGVESSYNEQFF.

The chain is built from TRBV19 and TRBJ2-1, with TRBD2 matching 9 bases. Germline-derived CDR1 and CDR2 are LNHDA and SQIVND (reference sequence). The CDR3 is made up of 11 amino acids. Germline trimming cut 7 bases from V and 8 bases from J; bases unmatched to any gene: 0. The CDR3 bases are TGTGCCAGTACTAGCGGGGATGAGCAGTTCTTC. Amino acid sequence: CASTSGDEQFF.

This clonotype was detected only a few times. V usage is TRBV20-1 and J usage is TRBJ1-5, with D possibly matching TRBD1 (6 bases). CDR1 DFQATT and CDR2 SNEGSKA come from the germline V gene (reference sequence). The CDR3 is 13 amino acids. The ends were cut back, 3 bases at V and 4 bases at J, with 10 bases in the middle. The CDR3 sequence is CSAREGGNQPQHF. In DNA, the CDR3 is TGCAGTGCTAGGGAAGGGGGTAATCAGCCCCAGCATTTT.

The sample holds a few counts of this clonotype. This chain's CDR3 is CASSYGWASGTYEQYF. The CDR3 DNA follows: TGTGCCAGCAGTTACGGGTGGGCTAGCGGAACCTACGAGCAGTACTTC. The gene calls are TRBV6-5 and TRBJ2-7, with 7 positions matching TRBD2. The CDR3 is made up of 16 amino acids. With 2 bases clipped from V and 2 bases from J, the junction kept 9 bases outside the gene matches. Germline V gene data show CDR1 as MNHEY and CDR2 as SVGAGI.

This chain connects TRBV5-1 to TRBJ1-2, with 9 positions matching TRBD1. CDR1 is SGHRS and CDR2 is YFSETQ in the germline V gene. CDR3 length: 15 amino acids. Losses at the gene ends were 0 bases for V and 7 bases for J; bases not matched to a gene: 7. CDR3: CASSLADRGGSGYTF. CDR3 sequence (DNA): TGCGCCAGCAGCTTGGCGGACAGGGGAGGCAGTGGCTACACCTTC.

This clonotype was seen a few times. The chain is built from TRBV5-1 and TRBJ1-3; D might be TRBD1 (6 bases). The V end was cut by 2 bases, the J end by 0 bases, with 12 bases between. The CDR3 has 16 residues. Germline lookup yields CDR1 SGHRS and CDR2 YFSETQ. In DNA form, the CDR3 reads TGCGCCAGCAGCTTAGGACAGATCCTCTCTGGAAACACCATATATTTT. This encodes CASSLGQILSGNTIYF.

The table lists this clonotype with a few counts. CDR3 nucleotides: TGCAGTGGAATTACAGCGAACACCGGGGAGCTGTTTTTT. This sequence encodes CSGITANTGELFF. V and J are TRBV20-1 and TRBJ2-2; D ambiguous. This CDR3 has 13 residues. V was cut by 7 bases and J by 0 bases, with 9 bases left in between. CDR1 and CDR2 from the germline V gene are DFQATT and SNEGSKA (reference sequence).

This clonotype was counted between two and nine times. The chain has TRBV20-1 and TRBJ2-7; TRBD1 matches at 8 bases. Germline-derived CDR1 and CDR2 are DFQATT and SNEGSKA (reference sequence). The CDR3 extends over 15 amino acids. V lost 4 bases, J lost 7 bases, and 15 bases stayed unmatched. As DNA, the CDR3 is TGCAGTGCTATCCCAGAGGGGGTGACAGGGGTAGAGCAGTACTTC. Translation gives CSAIPEGVTGVEQYF.

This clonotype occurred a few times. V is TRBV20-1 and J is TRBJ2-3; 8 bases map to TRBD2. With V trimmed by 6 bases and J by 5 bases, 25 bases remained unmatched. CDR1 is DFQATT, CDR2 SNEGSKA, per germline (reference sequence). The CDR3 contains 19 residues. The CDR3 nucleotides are TGCAGTGCCTTCCCTTTTATCAGAACTCGGGAGGGCCCCGGAGATACGCAGTATTTT. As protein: CSAFPFIRTREGPGDTQYF.